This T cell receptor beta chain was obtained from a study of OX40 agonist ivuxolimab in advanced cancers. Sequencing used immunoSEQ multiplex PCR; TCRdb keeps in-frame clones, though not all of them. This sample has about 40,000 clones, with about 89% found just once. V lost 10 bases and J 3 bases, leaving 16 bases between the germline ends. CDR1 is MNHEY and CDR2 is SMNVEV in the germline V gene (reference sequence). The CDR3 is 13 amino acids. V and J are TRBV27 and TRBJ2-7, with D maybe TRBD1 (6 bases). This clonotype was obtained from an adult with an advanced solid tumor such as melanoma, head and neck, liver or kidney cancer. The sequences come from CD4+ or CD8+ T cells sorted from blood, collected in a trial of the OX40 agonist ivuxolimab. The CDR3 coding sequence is TGTGCCACCCAACGCCAGGGGAACTACGAGCAGTACTTC. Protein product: CATQRQGNYEQYF.